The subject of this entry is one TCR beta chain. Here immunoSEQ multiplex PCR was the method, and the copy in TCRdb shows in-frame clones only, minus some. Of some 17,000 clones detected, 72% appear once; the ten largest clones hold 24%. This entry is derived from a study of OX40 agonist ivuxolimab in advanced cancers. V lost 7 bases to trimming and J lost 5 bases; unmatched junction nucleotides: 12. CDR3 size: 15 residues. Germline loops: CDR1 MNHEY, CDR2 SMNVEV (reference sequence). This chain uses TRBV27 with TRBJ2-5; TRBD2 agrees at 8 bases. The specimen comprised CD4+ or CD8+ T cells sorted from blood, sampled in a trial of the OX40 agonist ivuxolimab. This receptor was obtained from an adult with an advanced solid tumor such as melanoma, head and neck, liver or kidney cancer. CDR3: CASTLGGGRGETQYF. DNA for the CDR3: TGTGCCAGCACCCTCGGGGGGGGAAGGGGTGAGACCCAGTACTTC.